This record looks at one TCR beta chain sequence and its context. The antigen remains undetermined. All of the donors were Caucasians in good health. The source of the sample is a study of identical twins. This CDR3 contains 14 residues. Germline CDR1 MGHRA, CDR2 YSYEKL. V dropped 3 bases and J dropped 4 bases, with 10 bases sitting between them. Carrying unique molecular identifiers, the cDNA also gained a universal primer site through template switching. Each CDR3 protein is one row after TCRdb ran MiXCR on the 5' RACE reads. This table holds about 300,000 distinct CDR3 sequences, 9% to 15% found once. General study findings and limits: The more abundant beta clonotypes in cord blood had fewer insertions, and memory repertoires did not show this. Twin sharing of out-of-frame TCR alpha was underestimated by models in monozygotic pairs.

These data also formed part of another study, on yellow fever vaccine responses in identical twins.

The chain uses TRBV4-1 and TRBJ2-1; D is unresolved. Sequences were obtained from CD8+ T cells sorted from blood. The receptor was isolated from a woman aged 18-29 years in good health. CDR3 coding DNA: TGCGCCAGCAGCCAGAGGACGGTTTACAATGAGCAGTTCTTC. Protein: CASSQRTVYNEQFF.